This TCR beta chain appears in the sequencing data of a study of T-cell memory formation after mild COVID-19. Study-wide background: Largely, TCR clusters stayed within a single donor.

Turning to this clonotype: Its antigen is as yet unknown.

Looked up from germline, CDR1 is SGHTA and CDR2 is FQGTGA. Trimming shortened V by 2 bases and J by 4 bases, and 11 bases separated the two germline ends. This CDR3 has 15 amino acids. Whole-study findings and limits: Among CD4+ contracting clones, most were CM and EM, and CD8+ ones EMRA.

TCRdb processed the 5' RACE reads anew with MiXCR; each CDR3 protein has one entry. The table has more than 150,000 distinct CDR3 sequences, around a tenth seen once. This clonotype was sampled from a man between 18 and 29 years old who had mild COVID-19 (a few samples of this study predate the infection). Cell type and time point are not known. The V gene is TRBV7-3, the J gene TRBJ2-2; D unclear. Material: PBMCs or a T cell subset sorted from them (not recorded which). CDR3 bases: TGTGCCAGCAGCTTAGGTTTACAGAGCACCGGGGAGCTGTTTTTT. Amino acid sequence: CASSLGLQSTGELFF.